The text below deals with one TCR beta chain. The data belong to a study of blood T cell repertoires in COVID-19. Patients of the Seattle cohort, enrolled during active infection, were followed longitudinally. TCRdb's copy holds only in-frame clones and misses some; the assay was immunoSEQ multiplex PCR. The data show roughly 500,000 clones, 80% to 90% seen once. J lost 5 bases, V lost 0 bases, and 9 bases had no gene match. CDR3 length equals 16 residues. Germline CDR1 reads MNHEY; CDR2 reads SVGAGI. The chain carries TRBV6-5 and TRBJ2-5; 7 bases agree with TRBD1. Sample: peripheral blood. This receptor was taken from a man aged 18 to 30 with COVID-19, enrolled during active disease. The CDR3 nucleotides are TGTGCCAGCAGTTACTCGAGTAGGGGGCTACGTGAGACCCAGTACTTC. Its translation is CASSYSSRGLRETQYF.